The clone carrying this TCR beta chain has only one observation. The sampling schedule covered blood at baseline, cycle 4 day 1, and cycle 7 day 1. This sample stems from a study of OX40 agonist ivuxolimab in advanced cancers. Study-level background: An agonistic anti-OX40 (CD134) antibody, ivuxolimab, was used to treat the patients.

Data came from immunoSEQ multiplex PCR; TCRdb stores just in-frame clones and leaves some out. Here the sample spans around 76,000 clones, roughly 90% being singletons. V dropped 5 bases and J dropped 3; count of bases not matched to a gene: 6. Looked up from germline, CDR1 is ENHRY and CDR2 is SYGVKD. The CDR3 is 16 residues long. The chain joins TRBV10-3 to TRBJ1-4; 10 bases agree with TRBD1. The sample in question was CD4+ or CD8+ T cells sorted from blood, obtained in a trial of the OX40 agonist ivuxolimab. The TCR was taken from an adult with an advanced solid tumor such as melanoma, head and neck, liver or kidney cancer. CDR3 amino acids: CAISSGDRGANEKLFF. CDR3 sequence (DNA): TGTGCCATCAGTTCCGGGGACAGGGGAGCTAATGAAAAACTGTTTTTT.